The next 20 T cell receptor beta chains were all read from a single sample in a study of blood T cells in healthy people across ages. Together with a sample-barcoded 5' primer, a J-beta primer mix was included in a second PCR lasting roughly 7 to 11 cycles. TCRdb re-called the 5' RACE reads with MiXCR, one entry per CDR3 protein. The sample shows over 450,000 distinct CDR3 sequences, under 30% of them seen only once. These same data were also listed under a study on T cells of mothers and their children.

Sequenced material: blood. The receptors stem from a boy between 10 and 17 years old in good health.

This clonotype was detected a few times. Relative to the germline gene, one junction end is altered; a read error may explain this. V is TRBV7-4 and J is TRBJ2-7; perhaps D is TRBD1 or TRBD2 (5 bases each). CDR1 SGHVT and CDR2 SQSDAQ come from the germline V gene. The CDR3 totals 11 residues. The CDR3 region is CASSCQGEQSF. The CDR3, as DNA: TGTGCCAGCAGCTGCCAAGGGGAGCAGTCCTTC.

The chain has TRBV18 and TRBJ1-1; D remains ambiguous. CDR1 KGHSH and CDR2 LQKENI come from the germline V gene. This CDR3 spans 14 amino acids. V was trimmed by 8 bases and J by 1 base, leaving 14 bases between them. CDR3 protein: CASRAAGANTEAFF. CDR3 bases: TGTGCCAGCCGGGCGGCCGGCGCGAACACTGAAGCTTTCTTT.

This clonotype was seen more than once but under ten times. The rearrangement joins TRBV28 to TRBJ1-6, with TRBD1 matching over 11 bases. Germline assignment: CDR1 MDHEN and CDR2 SYDVKM. V dropped 9 bases and J dropped 10; count of bases not matched to a gene: 5. This CDR3 spans 13 amino acids. The chain's CDR3 is CASRDRGKSPLHF. As DNA, the CDR3 is TGTGCCAGTAGGGACAGGGGGAAATCACCCCTCCACTTT.

The gene calls are TRBV2 and TRBJ2-2; D might be TRBD2 (5 bases). The CDR3 totals 17 residues. Trimming left V 1 base short and J 7 bases short, with 19 bases between. The germline V gene has CDR1 SNHLY and CDR2 FYNNEI. This CDR3 reads CASSEVARAHPNGELFF. The CDR3, as DNA: TGTGCCAGCAGTGAAGTGGCGAGGGCCCACCCCAACGGGGAGCTGTTTTTT.

This clonotype has just a few counts. V usage is TRBV13 and J usage is TRBJ1-3; D might be TRBD1 (5 bases). The CDR3 covers 16 residues. Deletions cut 5 bases from V and 1 base from J, with 15 bases between. Germline loops: CDR1 PRHDT, CDR2 FYEKMQ (reference sequence). CDR3 bases: TGTGCCAGCAGCCCCCGGGGGGGAGCATCTGGAAACACCATATATTTT. This sequence encodes CASSPRGGASGNTIYF.

This chain joins TRBV29-1 and TRBJ1-1; maybe TRBD1 (6 bases). The CDR3 loop spans 13 amino acids. V gave up 4 bases and J gave up 4 bases, with 13 bases separating them. Germline V gene sequence: CDR1 SQVTM, CDR2 ANQGSEA. CDR3 DNA sequence: TGCAGCGTTGTCACACAGGGAGGCACTGAAGCTTTCTTT. This sequence encodes CSVVTQGGTEAFF. The full variable domain, completed using reference TRBV29-1 and TRBJ1-1, is SAVISQKPSRDICQRGTSLTIQCQVDSQVTMMFWYRQQPGQSLTLIATANQGSEATYESGFVIDKFPISRPNLTFSTLTVSNMSPEDSSIYLCSVVTQGGTEAFFGQGTRLTVV.

This clonotype appeared a few times. The chain recombines TRBV20-1 with TRBJ2-5, with 8 nucleotides matching TRBD2. CDR1 is DFQATT, CDR2 SNEGSKA, per germline (reference sequence). J lost 2 bases, V lost 6 bases, and 14 bases had no gene match. The CDR3 is 16 residues long. CDR3 sequence: CSAGLREAEKQETQYF. DNA for the CDR3: TGCAGTGCCGGTTTGCGGGAGGCAGAAAAACAAGAGACCCAGTACTTC.

The rearrangement links TRBV4-1 to TRBJ2-7; 7 bases are a match to TRBD2. The CDR3 length is 15 residues. Trimming removed 1 base from V and 3 bases from J; junction bases left unmatched: 6. Germline CDR1 MGHRA, CDR2 YSYEKL. The CDR3 loop reads CASSQGRQRGYEQYF. The CDR3 region has the DNA TGCGCCAGCAGCCAAGGGCGCCAGCGGGGCTACGAGCAGTACTTC.

This clonotype turned up a few times. This rearrangement joins TRBV4-2 to TRBJ2-5; 7 nucleotides line up with TRBD1. The better agreement between TRBJ2-1 and the DNA end casts doubt on the J call. CDR1 LGHNA and CDR2 YNFKEQ come from the germline V gene. The CDR3 length is 14 residues. CDR3 loop: CASSQVPTGNEQFF. Written as DNA, the CDR3 is TGTGCCAGCAGCCAAGTTCCGACAGGGAATGAGCAGTTCTTC.

This clonotype has more than one count but fewer than ten. This rearrangement joins TRBV7-9 to TRBJ2-1, with D perhaps TRBD1 or TRBD2 (5 bases each). V shed 2 bases and J shed 4 bases, with 12 bases lying between them. This CDR3 comprises 15 residues. Germline V gene lookup returns CDR1 SEHNR and CDR2 FQNEAQ (reference sequence). The CDR3 DNA sequence: TGTGCCAGCAGCTTAATCGGGACCGGGTACAATGAGCAGTTCTTC. Translating gives CASSLIGTGYNEQFF.

V gene TRBV28 combines with J gene TRBJ2-1; 13 nucleotides align to TRBD2. V was clipped by 6 bases and J by 8 bases; unmatched bases: 7. Germline V lookup: CDR1 MDHEN, CDR2 SYDVKM. The CDR3 totals 15 residues. The CDR3 DNA follows: TGTGCCAGCAGCTATCGACTAGCGGGGGGATATGAGCAGTTCTTC. Protein: CASSYRLAGGYEQFF.

Only a few counts were recorded for this clonotype. Relative to the germline gene, one junction end is altered; a read error may explain this. The chain carries TRBV27 and TRBJ2-5, with 9 bases identical to TRBD1. From germline, CDR1 is MNHEY and CDR2 SMNVEV (reference sequence). The CDR3 runs 16 residues. CDR3 region: CASSLLPGQGTYEQCF. CDR3 sequence (DNA): TGTGCCAGCAGTTTGCTCCCGGGACAGGGTACGTACGAGCAGTGCTTC.

This clonotype was seen a few times. This rearrangement joins TRBV14 to TRBJ2-1; the match to TRBD2 covers 10 bases. The germline V gene has CDR1 SGHDN and CDR2 FVKESK. The CDR3 has 17 residues. V lost 0 bases to trimming and J lost 4 bases; unmatched junction nucleotides: 6. The CDR3 bases are TGTGCCAGCAGCCAAGAAGAGCGGGAGGGCCTATACAATGAGCAGTTCTTC. It specifies CASSQEEREGLYNEQFF.

V is TRBV2 and J is TRBJ1-4; TRBD1 aligns across 8 bases. The CDR3 loop spans 13 amino acids. Per germline, CDR1 SNHLY and CDR2 FYNNEI. The V segment lost 4 bases and the J segment 8 bases; nucleotides outside the gene matches: 3. The CDR3 protein is CASSVRTGEKLFF. The CDR3, as DNA: TGTGCCAGCAGTGTCCGGACAGGGGAAAAACTGTTTTTT.

This clonotype has more than one count but fewer than ten. V gene TRBV14 combines with J gene TRBJ2-1; D remains unclear. CDR1 is SGHDN and CDR2 is FVKESK in the germline V gene. Trimming stripped 2 bases from V and 2 bases from J, with 22 bases between. This CDR3 comprises 19 residues. The CDR3 loop reads CASSQISEGFGLPYNEQFF. CDR3 coding DNA: TGTGCCAGCAGCCAAATCTCTGAAGGGTTCGGGCTACCCTACAATGAGCAGTTCTTC.

The chain recombines TRBV20-1 with TRBJ2-3; tentatively, D is TRBD2 (5 bases). CDR1 is DFQATT and CDR2 is SNEGSKA in the germline V gene (reference sequence). V shed 4 bases and J shed 4 bases, with 15 bases lying between them. The CDR3 is made up of 14 amino acids. For the CDR3, the DNA is TGCAGTGCTAATAGACTACAGAGAGCAGATACGCAGTATTTT. This translates into CSANRLQRADTQYF.

This clonotype was seen only a few times. V is TRBV20-1 and J is TRBJ2-7, with a weak D call TRBD1 (6 bases). V was trimmed by 1 base and J by 5 bases, leaving 18 bases between them. Germline V CDR1 and CDR2: DFQATT, SNEGSKA (reference sequence). The CDR3 spans 15 residues. The CDR3 coding sequence is TGCAGTGCTAGAGGCCAGACAGGCCCGGTTGACGAGCAGTACTTC. Encoded protein: CSARGQTGPVDEQYF.

The V gene is TRBV28, the J gene TRBJ1-1; 8 bases are shared with TRBD1. Per the germline V gene, CDR1 is MDHEN and CDR2 is SYDVKM. This CDR3 region has 15 residues. V dropped 5 bases and J dropped 5; count of bases not matched to a gene: 10. The CDR3 is CASSPPGQGKTEAFF. CDR3 coding DNA: TGTGCCAGCAGTCCCCCCGGACAGGGAAAAACTGAAGCTTTCTTT.

This clonotype has just a few counts. This sequence joins TRBV28 and TRBJ1-2; no clear D gene. Germline loops: CDR1 MDHEN, CDR2 SYDVKM. The CDR3 extends over 15 amino acids. Trimming pared 3 bases from V and 5 bases from J, leaving 16 bases between. CDR3 DNA: TGTGCCAGCAGTTTCGTTGGGAAATCCCCTTATGGCTACACCTTC. This translates into CASSFVGKSPYGYTF.

Only a few counts were recorded for this clonotype. The chain has TRBV4-3 and TRBJ2-1; TRBD2 matches 9 bases. Looked up from germline, CDR1 is LGHNA and CDR2 is YSLEER. CDR3 size: 16 residues. The ends lost 1 base at V and 6 bases at J; junction bases unmatched: 7. The CDR3 nucleotides are TGCGCCAGCAGCCAAGGGGCGGGGGGGCGGCTCAATGAGCAGTTCTTC. Protein product: CASSQGAGGRLNEQFF.